This entry lists 14 T cell receptor beta chains sequenced from one sample in a study of shared T cell receptors in the human thymus. Here immunoSEQ multiplex PCR was the method, and the copy in TCRdb shows in-frame clones only, minus some. The sample consists of around 730,000 clones, 70% to 90% of them appearing once. These data were also filed under a second study, of human thymus T cells.

What was sequenced was thymocytes. Receptor source: a girl less than two years old with a congenital heart defect.

The rearrangement links TRBV27 to TRBJ1-1, with D uncertain. Trimming took 5 bases from V and 6 from J, leaving 22 bases between them. Germline CDR1 MNHEY, CDR2 SMNVEV (reference sequence). This CDR3 is 16 amino acids long. CDR3 coding DNA: TGTGCCAGCAGTCCCCAGGTTGGCTTCGGGCGGGCTGAAGCTTTCTTT. Translated, it gives CASSPQVGFGRAEAFF.

This clone turned up a few times. The CDR3 DNA reads TGTGCCAGCAGCTTCATAGCGGGGATAGGGACCCAGTACTTC. It is translated as CASSFIAGIGTQYF. This chain joins TRBV5-6 and TRBJ2-5; 8 bases line up with TRBD2. Germline loops: CDR1 SGHDT, CDR2 YYEEEE. The CDR3 runs 14 residues. With V trimmed by 2 bases and J by 7 bases, 7 bases remained unmatched.

V is TRBV5-1 and J is TRBJ2-7; D gene unclear. V was cut by 0 bases and J by 1 base, with 5 bases left in between. CDR3 size: 13 residues. CDR1 is SGHRS and CDR2 is YFSETQ in the germline V gene. CDR3 protein: CASSLEESYEQYF. CDR3 DNA: TGCGCCAGCAGCTTGGAGGAGTCCTACGAGCAGTACTTC.

This clone was recorded a few times. The J gene is TRBJ1-1, the V gene TRBV5-1; unclear D gene. The CDR3 is made up of 17 amino acids. V lost 0 bases to trimming and J lost 0 bases, with 15 bases between them. The germline gives CDR1 SGHRS, CDR2 YFSETQ. CDR3 nucleotides: TGCGCCAGCAGCTTGGCAGAGGGAAATTGGTTGAACACTGAAGCTTTCTTT. Amino acid sequence: CASSLAEGNWLNTEAFF.

The chain recombines TRBV5-4 with TRBJ1-1; D is possibly TRBD1 (5 bases). The V gene lost 3 bases and the J gene lost 6 bases, with 12 bases spanning the gap. The CDR3 contains 13 residues. Looked up from germline, CDR1 is SGHNT and CDR2 is YYREEE (reference sequence). CDR3: CASSWGGDPEAFF. The CDR3 bases are TGTGCCAGCAGCTGGGGGGGGGACCCTGAAGCTTTCTTT.

The chain links TRBV7-9 to TRBJ2-7; D is unresolved. Trimming took off 4 bases at V and 2 bases at J, with 18 bases between the two ends. Germline-derived CDR1 and CDR2 are SEHNR and FQNEAQ (reference sequence). CDR3 length equals 16 residues. The CDR3 sequence: CASSSQREVRTYEQYF. CDR3 coding DNA: TGTGCCAGCAGCTCTCAACGCGAGGTCCGGACCTACGAGCAGTACTTC.

The chain employs TRBV2 and TRBJ1-4, with D possibly matching TRBD1 (5 bases). The CDR3 sequence is 17 residues long. Trimming pared 2 bases from V and 4 bases from J, leaving 17 bases between. Germline V gives CDR1 SNHLY, CDR2 FYNNEI. The CDR3 nucleotides read TGTGCCAGCAGTGAAATACTCAGACAGACGAATAATGAAAAACTGTTTTTT. It is translated as CASSEILRQTNNEKLFF.

V usage is TRBV28 and J usage is TRBJ1-1, with D uncertain. V was clipped by 5 bases and J by 3 bases, with 13 bases between them. From germline, CDR1 is MDHEN and CDR2 SYDVKM. This CDR3 spans 14 amino acids. CDR3 sequence (DNA): TGTGCCAGCAGTGGGAGCCGGTCAGACACTGAAGCTTTCTTT. Translation gives CASSGSRSDTEAFF. The variable domain in full, completed from reference TRBV28 and TRBJ1-1, reads DVKVTQSSRYLVKRTGEKVFLECVQDMDHENMFWYRQDPGLGLRLIYFSYDVKMKEKGDIPEGYSVSREKKERFSLILESASTNQTSMYLCASSGSRSDTEAFFGQGTRLTVV.

J is TRBJ2-7 and V is TRBV5-4; D is perhaps TRBD2 (5 bases). Trimming cost V 0 bases and J 0 bases, with 16 bases left between them. The V gene's germline CDR1 is SGHNT and CDR2 YYREEE (reference sequence). The CDR3 has 17 residues. The CDR3 coding sequence is TGTGCCAGCAGCTTGGTCGGCGGCGGGTTGAGCTCCTACGAGCAGTACTTC. It is translated as CASSLVGGGLSSYEQYF.

The gene calls are TRBV5-5 and TRBJ1-6; a possible D gene is TRBD1 (6 bases). From germline, CDR1 is SGHKS and CDR2 YYEKEE (reference sequence). V gave up 1 base and J gave up 11 bases, with 22 bases separating them. The CDR3 runs to 17 residues. The CDR3 is CASSLTPHNRVLAPLHF. The DNA for the CDR3 is TGTGCCAGCAGCTTGACGCCCCATAACAGGGTCCTGGCACCCCTCCACTTT.

This clone came up once. The V and J genes are TRBV6-5 and TRBJ1-2, with 9 bases matching TRBD1. Germline V lookup: CDR1 MNHEY, CDR2 SVGAGI. After removal of 6 bases from V and 4 bases from J, the junction contained 9 bases not matched to a gene. This CDR3 is built from 15 residues. CDR3 residues: CASRTRDRASYGYTF. The CDR3 coding sequence is TGTGCCAGCAGAACCCGGGACAGGGCCTCCTATGGCTACACCTTC.

The V call is TRBV7-8, the J call TRBJ1-1; the match to TRBD1 covers 7 bases. This CDR3 spans 15 amino acids. V lost 4 bases and J lost 7; bases outside the gene matches: 12. The germline gives CDR1 SGHVS, CDR2 FQNEAQ. The CDR3 loop is CASSSSPDRAVEAFF. CDR3 coding DNA: TGTGCCAGCAGCTCTTCTCCCGACAGGGCGGTTGAAGCTTTCTTT.

This CDR3 reads CASSPRSRRFSGNTIYF. CDR3 in DNA: TGTGCCAGCAGCCCGCGGAGCAGACGGTTTTCTGGAAACACCATATATTTT. V and J are TRBV7-8 and TRBJ1-3; D is unclear. Trimming shortened V by 5 bases and J by 1 base, and 18 bases separated the two germline ends. CDR3 length: 17 residues. Germline V gene sequence: CDR1 SGHVS, CDR2 FQNEAQ.

The rearrangement links TRBV5-1 to TRBJ1-1; tentatively, D is TRBD1 (5 bases). Germline lookup yields CDR1 SGHRS and CDR2 YFSETQ. The CDR3 contains 16 residues. The ends were cut back, 0 bases at V and 4 bases at J, with 16 bases in the middle. CDR3 loop: CASSLAVGHPITEAFF. In DNA, the CDR3 is TGCGCCAGCAGCTTGGCCGTTGGACACCCGATCACTGAAGCTTTCTTT.